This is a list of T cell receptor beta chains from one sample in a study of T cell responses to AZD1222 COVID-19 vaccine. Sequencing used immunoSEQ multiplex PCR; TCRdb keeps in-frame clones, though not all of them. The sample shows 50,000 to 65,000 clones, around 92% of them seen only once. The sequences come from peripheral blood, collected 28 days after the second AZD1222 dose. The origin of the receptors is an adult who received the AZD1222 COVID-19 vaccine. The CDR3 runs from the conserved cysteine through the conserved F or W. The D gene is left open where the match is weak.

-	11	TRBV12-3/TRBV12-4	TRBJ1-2	TGTGCCAGCAGTCGGCACTATGGCTACACCTTC	CASSRHYGYTF
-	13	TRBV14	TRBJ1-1	TGTGCCAGCAGCCCCTATGGGAACACTGAAGCTTTCTTT	CASSPYGNTEAFF
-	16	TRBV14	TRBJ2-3	TGTGCCAGCAGCCAAGAACCCAGTTCCCTCACAGATACGCAGTATTTT	CASSQEPSSLTDTQYF
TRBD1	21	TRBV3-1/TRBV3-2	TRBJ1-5	TGTGCCAGCAGCCAAGAATTAGGGACAGGGACGGTTTTAAGTAGCAATCAGCCCCAGCATTTT	CASSQELGTGTVLSSNQPQHF
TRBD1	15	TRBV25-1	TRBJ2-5	TGTGCCAGCAGTGAATGGGACAGGGGGCGAGAGACCCAGTACTTC	CASSEWDRGRETQYF
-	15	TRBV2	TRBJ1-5	TGTGCCAGCAGTGAAGCGCTGGGCAGTTATCAGCCCCAGCATTTT	CASSEALGSYQPQHF
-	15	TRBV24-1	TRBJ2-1	TGTGCCACCAGTGATTTCCTAGCTCCCTCCAATGAGCAGTTCTTC	CATSDFLAPSNEQFF
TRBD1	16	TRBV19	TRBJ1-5	TGTGCCAGTAGTACCATAACAGGGGTAGGCAATCAGCCCCAGCATTTT	CASSTITGVGNQPQHF
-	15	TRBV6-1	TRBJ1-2	TGTGCCAGCAGTGACCCCATGGGGTCGGACTATGGCTACACCTTC	CASSDPMGSDYGYTF
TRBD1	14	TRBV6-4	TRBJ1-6	TGTGCCAGCAGCCGGGACAGGGACAATTCACCCCTCCACTTT	CASSRDRDNSPLHF
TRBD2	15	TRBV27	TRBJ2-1	TGTGCCAGCAGTTTAGTAGCGGGAGGGCCCAATGAGCAGTTCTTC	CASSLVAGGPNEQFF
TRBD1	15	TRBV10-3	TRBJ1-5	TGTGCCATCAGTGAAGGACAGGATAGCAATCAGCCCCAGCATTTT	CAISEGQDSNQPQHF
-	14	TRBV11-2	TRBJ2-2	TGTGCCAGCAGCCTTAATTCCAACACCGGGGAGCTGTTTTTT	CASSLNSNTGELFF
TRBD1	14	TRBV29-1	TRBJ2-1	TGCAGCGTGCGCACAGGGGGCGCTGGCAATGAGCAGTTCTTC	CSVRTGGAGNEQFF
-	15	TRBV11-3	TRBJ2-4	TGTGCCAGCAGCTTAGATATAAGCCCCCAAAACATTCAGTACTTC	CASSLDISPQNIQYF
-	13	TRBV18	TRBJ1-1	TGTGCCAGCTCACCACGGGTGAACACTGAAGCTTTCTTT	CASSPRVNTEAFF